This T cell receptor (beta chain) was captured by sequencing in a study of T cell clonotyping in hematopoietic cell transplantation (dated by TCRdb to the early 2020s). As for the study more broadly: A total of 130 to 150 blood samples were gathered in the study from roughly 40 consecutive transplant recipients along with their related donors. Patient recruitment ran from 2015 to early 2017, and follow-up continued until late 2020 or death.

The paper's findings and limits, for the study overall: Only a small fraction of recipient repertoires overlapped donor repertoires, with over 97% appearing de novo at the given depth. Broader TCR repertoire diversity after transplant was predicted by Inverse Simpson Index values from donors and from recipients before transplant. After transplant, TCR diversity in recipients dropped, and pathologically expanded clonotypes increased progressively from day 30 to day 180. Sample size was limited, and cells were not sorted, so CD4 and CD8 repertoire contributions could not be separated.

What the time point label conveys for this sample: 180 days after allo-HCT. Recipient blood was collected about 28 days before transplant and at days 30, 100 and 180 after transplant. Nuclei Lysis Solution was used to extract genomic DNA from fresh or cryopreserved unfractionated peripheral blood mononuclear cells. Regarding this clone: Its antigen remains unidentified. Base qualities are not provided; no much larger clone lies one nucleotide away.

TCR beta CDR3 regions were amplified from genomic DNA with the immunoSEQ assay, a bias-controlled multiplex PCR using V- and J-specific primers. In a second PCR step, the CDR3 amplicons were tagged with a proprietary barcode plus Illumina adapter sequences. CDR3 libraries were sequenced on an Illumina MiSeq instrument. Turning to the authors' computational methods: Export and quality control were handled in immunoSEQ Analyzer 3.0, while downstream analyses relied on R Bioconductor and Immunarch. Only productive rearrangements in the normalized downsampled data set went into calculating the repertoire metrics. In the normalized cohort, a clonotype counted as pathologically expanded if the clonotype was larger than 5 templates. The Inverse Simpson Index served as the measure of repertoire diversity. CMV-specificity analyses were carried out on the non-normalized data set to capture all clonotypes. The source is immuneACCESS, and TCRdb retained only in-frame sequences with V and J called. Part of the clones is not carried over; for the studies checked, unresolved V genes explain less than half of this, and the remainder is unexplained. From that table come the V and J calls and clone size; the DNA was used to work out D and trimming. The table for this sample lists 8,000 or so clones; more than 90% of them were counted only once. Less than 4.5% of the sample comes from the top ten.

A distance of 12 bases separates the germline ends of V and J, which lose 4 bases and 3 bases respectively. CDR1 and CDR2, looked up from the germline V gene (reference sequence), are SEHNR and FQNEAQ. The CDR3 numbers 14 residues from cysteine through phenylalanine. The entry retains the CDR3 DNA only, 42 bases that are in frame from base 1. The rearrangement joined TRBV7-9 to TRBJ1-1; a confident D gene designation cannot be given. This sample comprised PBMCs, obtained 180 days after allogeneic stem cell transplant. The receptor was derived from a female patient aged 50-59 years who had an allogeneic stem cell transplant from an unrelated donor, so the T cells may come from the graft donor. Some clones in this sample may be carry-over from other donors' samples. The CDR3 amino acid sequence is: CASSSARHYTEAFF. The sequenced DNA: TGTGCCAGCAGCTCCGCCAGACATTACACTGAAGCTTTCTTT.